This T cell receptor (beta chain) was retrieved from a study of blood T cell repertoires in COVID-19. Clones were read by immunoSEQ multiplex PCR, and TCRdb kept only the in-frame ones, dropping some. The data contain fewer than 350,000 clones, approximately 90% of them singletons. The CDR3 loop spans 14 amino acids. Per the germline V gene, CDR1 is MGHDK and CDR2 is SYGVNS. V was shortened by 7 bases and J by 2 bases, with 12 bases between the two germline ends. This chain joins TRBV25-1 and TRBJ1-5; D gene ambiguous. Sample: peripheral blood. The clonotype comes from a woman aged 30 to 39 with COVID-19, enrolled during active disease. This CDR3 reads CASTRIWGNQPQHF. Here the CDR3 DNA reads TGTGCCAGCACCAGGATCTGGGGCAATCAGCCCCAGCATTTT. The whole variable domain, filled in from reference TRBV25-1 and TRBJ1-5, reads EADIYQTPRYLVIGTGKKITLECSQTMGHDKMYWYQQDPGMELHLIHYSYGVNSTEKGDLSSESTVSRIRTEHFPLTLESARPSHTSQYLCASTRIWGNQPQHFGDGTRLSIL.